One T cell receptor beta chain is described in this entry. Antigen specificity is unknown. MiXCR, applied by TCRdb to the 5' RACE reads, yields one record per CDR3 protein. Altogether around 43,000 distinct CDR3 sequences are present, about 19% being singletons, with the ten largest covering 2.5% to 3%. Study-wide findings and caveats: In terms of TCR gene usage, tumor memory CD4+ T cells clustered together with blood and lymph node memory CD4+ cells, as well as with lymph node naive CD4+ cells.

The CDR3 is 14 residues long. Germline V gene data show CDR1 as SGDLS and CDR2 as YYNGEE. V shed 5 bases and J shed 2 bases, with 14 bases lying between them. Sequencing used naive CD4+ T cells sorted from a lymph node. Subset denoted: naive CD4+ T cells, CD4+CD45RA+CD25-. The receptor's source is a female donor with breast cancer. The gene calls are TRBV9 and TRBJ2-7; possible D gene TRBD1, 5 bases. CDR3 in DNA: TGTGCCAGCAGTGAAGGGGCTGGTCCCTACGAGCAGTACTTC. The encoded protein is CASSEGAGPYEQYF.